Presented here are 5 T cell receptor beta chains from one specimen sequenced in a study of CD8+CD57+ T cells in acquired aplastic anemia. Using genomic DNA as the template, TCR beta VDJ and CDR3 profiling was carried out. Using its own MiXCR run on the reads, TCRdb lists one record per CDR3 protein. Of 250,000 to 300,000 distinct CDR3 sequences listed, approximately 56% are singletons. Sample: sorted CD4+, CD8+, or CD8+CD57+ T cells (not recorded which) from PBMCs. These receptors were collected from a human donor with severe aplastic anemia or a healthy control (not recorded which).

This clonotype was observed at least ten times. The chain has TRBV5-5 and TRBJ1-6, with D perhaps matching TRBD1 (5 bases). This CDR3 is 20 amino acids long. CDR1 and CDR2 (germline): SGHKS, YYEKEE (reference sequence). V gave up 1 base and J gave up 0 bases, with 20 bases separating them. This CDR3 reads CASSLTGLYRQSSYNSPLHF. The DNA for the CDR3 is TGTGCCAGCAGCTTGACGGGCCTCTACAGGCAGAGCTCCTATAATTCACCCCTCCACTTT. The full variable domain, in which reference TRBV5-5 and TRBJ1-6 provide the parts outside the CDR3, is DAGVTQSPTHLIKTRGQQVTLRCSPISGHKSVSWYQQVLGQGPQFIFQYYEKEERGRGNFPDRFSARQFPNYSSELNVNALLLGDSALYLCASSLTGLYRQSSYNSPLHFGNGTRLTVT.

This clonotype came up many times. J is TRBJ1-1 and V is TRBV27; a weak D match, TRBD1 (6 bases). Deletions cut 7 bases from V and 5 bases from J, with 17 bases between. The germline CDR1 and CDR2 sequences are MNHEY and SMNVEV (reference sequence). CDR3 size: 14 residues. DNA of the CDR3: TGTGCCAGCACCAGAACAGGGCTGGTGACTGAAGCTTTCTTT. Residues: CASTRTGLVTEAFF.

This rearrangement joins TRBV19 to TRBJ2-2; 8 nucleotides agree with TRBD1. V lost 10 bases and J lost 1; bases outside the gene matches: 8. Germline V gene data show CDR1 as LNHDA and CDR2 as SQIVND (reference sequence). CDR3 length equals 15 residues. The CDR3 region is CATDRGRKNTGELFF. In DNA, the CDR3 is TGTGCCACCGACAGGGGCAGGAAGAACACCGGGGAGCTGTTTTTT.

This clonotype has a handful of counts. The genes are TRBV5-8 and TRBJ1-6; D uncertain. With 0 bases removed from V and 8 bases from J, the gap between germline ends came to 12 bases. CDR3 length equals 15 residues. The germline V gene encodes CDR1 SGHTS and CDR2 YDEGEE. The CDR3 sequence: CASSLGFVAYSPLHF. The CDR3 DNA reads as TGTGCCAGCAGCTTGGGCTTTGTGGCCTATTCACCCCTCCACTTT.

The chain carries TRBV5-1 and TRBJ2-1; 7 nucleotides agree with TRBD1. The J segment lost 1 base and the V segment lost 4 bases, leaving 8 bases of the junction unmatched. Germline CDR1 reads SGHRS; CDR2 reads YFSETQ. The CDR3 consists of 16 residues. CDR3: CASSPTGWDSYNEQFF. The CDR3 nucleotides read TGCGCCAGCAGCCCGACAGGGTGGGATTCCTACAATGAGCAGTTCTTC.